This T cell receptor beta chain was sequenced during a study of cytomegalovirus exposure and HLA in healthy donors (dated by TCRdb to the late 2010s). At the level of the whole study: In an earlier analysis of some 610 of the donors, around 290 Gb of sequence data and 100 million or so unique TCR beta sequences from 180 million or so T cells were reported. In an earlier analysis of about 590 of the donors, high-throughput TCR beta sequencing was used to judge whether each TCR beta V gene segment behaved as functional or pseudogenic. The study used immunosequencing to profile the T cell repertoires of hundreds of subjects and linked those repertoires to cytomegalovirus serostatus. In a later analysis, previously published TCR beta repertoires from hundreds of donors were re-analyzed and high-resolution HLA genotyping was added so that TCR occurrence patterns could be studied. Besides the first cohort of about 730 subjects, a separate validation cohort made up of roughly 120 different subjects was used. Every repertoire in the discovery cohort had been generated on one and the same sequencing platform. Rather than drawing on any new phenotypic data, the later analysis identified candidate immune exposures from TCR beta sequences and the way those sequences occurred across donors. An early release that covered some 640 HLA-typed donors contained approximately 320 gigabases of sequencing data and 80 million or so unique TCR sequences. To predict cytomegalovirus infection status, the study brought together high-throughput TCR immunosequencing, statistical association of individual TCRs with disease status, and machine learning. The study aimed to test whether cataloging public T cell receptors could reveal signatures of past pathogen exposure. Among almost 400 genotyped donors of the cohort, an average of about 240,000 unique TCR beta nucleotide sequences were sequenced per donor, roughly a sixth of them non-productive. Donor age, sex, ethnicity and CMV serostatus were compiled together with the repertoire data. Both class I and class II loci were covered by HLA typing, at four-digit resolution. Typing coverage varied by locus: roughly 629-630 donors for A, B, C, DRB1 and DQB1; roughly 500 for DQA1; around 570 for DPA1; approximately 470 for DPB1. In a later genetic analysis, genome-wide SNP genotypes for about 65% of the roughly 700 donors were used, and that subset was treated as a discovery cohort. Several DR-DQ haplotypes were treated as single units for association and clustering because of strong linkage in the cohort. Of the roughly 430 genotyped donors, roughly 85% fell in the genetic ancestry cluster associated with self-reported Caucasian donors.

The library was prepared using the immunoSEQ multiplex PCR assay. A mixture of 60 forward primers for TCR Vbeta segments and 13 reverse primers for TCR Jbeta segments was used in the multiplex PCR. The CDR3 region of rearranged TCR beta genes was amplified from genomic DNA with a multiplex PCR assay. On the Illumina HiSeq System, the amplified TCR beta libraries were sequenced as 87-base-pair reads. Turning to the authors' computational methods: A later analysis counted some 80 million unique TCR beta chains across the 666 repertoires, and about 10 million of these chains were shared by at least two donors. A nearest-neighbor algorithm error-corrected the raw reads and collapsed the reads into unique sequences, merging closely related sequences to remove PCR and sequencing errors. CDR3 sequences were aligned to IMGT reference sequences to assign V, D and J gene segments. For a sequence to be retained, at least a six-nucleotide match to both a V gene segment and a J gene segment was required. A rearrangement was called productive if the CDR3 had no stop codons and remained in frame with V and J, and every other rearrangement was called non-productive. Following IMGT convention, CDR3 was defined as the stretch from the second conserved V-encoded cysteine up to the conserved J-encoded phenylalanine. Sequences without an unambiguous match to a single V gene segment were excluded from the earlier analysis of a few hundred of the donors. An earlier analysis of a few hundred of the donors classified V segments as functional when productive rearrangements were above 56.7% and as segregating when the standard deviation between donors was above 5%. A statistical classification framework was built for diagnosing cytomegalovirus status from the catalog of TCR beta chain sequences. A later analysis assigned V and J genes by comparing TCR nucleotide sequences with IMGT/GENE-DB human TR gene sequences. In a later analysis, CDR3 sequences and most-parsimonious VDJ recombination scenarios were assigned using the TCRdist pipeline. In a later analysis, each TCR beta chain was defined by its CDR3 amino acid sequence together with its V-gene family, and reads lacking a unique V-gene family were excluded. In a later analysis, 550 to 650 highly shared, low-generation-probability nucleotide sequences were removed to address suspected cross-contamination and a sequencing artifact. In a later analysis, a clonal expansion index for each public chain was calculated from normalized within-repertoire ranks of inferred template counts. Generation probabilities in a later analysis came from a VDJ recombination model fitted to out-of-frame rearrangements, and those results were checked against IGoR. A later analysis scored TCR-TCR, TCR-HLA and TCR-CMV co-occurrence with hypergeometric tests, applying a repertoire-size bias correction to TCR pairs. To estimate false discovery rates, a later analysis permuted the HLA or CMV assignments 20 times. In a later analysis, co-occurring TCRs were grouped using DBSCAN, and TCRdist sequence similarity was added for clustering within HLA-allele-positive subsets. Co-occurrence clustering excluded repertoires with fewer than 30,000 or more than 120,000 public chains, plus five with anomalous nucleotide sharing. Here the immuneACCESS table is served through TCRdb, limited to in-frame sequences with V and J called. Missing clones are a known gap in these copies; in checked studies unresolved V genes cover under half, and the rest lacks a known reason. The V and J calls and clone size are taken from that table; D and trimming were inferred from the DNA. For this sample there are about 190,000 clones; around 84% appear just once. The ten largest make up 1.5% to 2% of the sample.

The CDR3 sequence holds 14 residues, the cysteine and phenylalanine included. Only the CDR3 DNA is retained, 42 bases long and in frame from the first base. Trimming at the junction amounts to 1 base on V and 1 base on J, and the germline ends lie 8 bases apart. The germline V gene specifies SGHRS as CDR1 and YFSETQ as CDR2. Concerning this clone itself: The target of this receptor is not known. No base quality values were provided; no much bigger clone lies one nucleotide off.

In total, approximately 700 healthy bone marrow donors made up the cohort. At the time of sampling, all cohort members were nominally healthy, though unrecorded immune exposures were likely present. The donor tested CMV seronegative, placing the donor among the 350 to 400 seronegative members of the cohort. Every donor gave a peripheral blood sample, and the peripheral blood mononuclear cells from that sample were used for TCR beta sequencing. The Qiagen DNeasy Blood Extraction Kit was used to extract genomic DNA from the blood cell samples. On the study overall, not on this receptor specifically: In the study, 150 to 200 TCR beta chains were listed as associated with cytomegalovirus. The 87-base-pair reads could not distinguish some IMGT-functional V segments, including TRBV6-2 and TRBV6-3, so those segments were excluded. An earlier analysis of approximately 570 of the donors showed that most TCR beta V segments appeared in productive rearrangements either about 87% or about 30% of the time, which broadly matched IMGT annotations. Linkage disequilibrium might explain the correlated functional status among segregating V segments, but an unknown experimental factor could not be excluded. Sequencing depth was assumed to be roughly uniform across donors in the presence/absence analyses, though that assumption may not hold. At a false discovery rate of 0.05, a later analysis linked 16,951 TCR beta sequences to specific HLA alleles. For the cohort, immune exposure information was limited to CMV serostatus. Over 15 rarely observed V segments, including chromosome 9 orphons, were excluded from the earlier analysis of almost 600 of the donors because counts were too low. A group of highly shared sequence variants was considered likely to be a technical artifact of the sequencing pipeline. Most CMV-associated TCR beta chains appeared to be HLA-restricted in a later analysis, and the HLA associations seemed to be driven largely by CMV exposure. Most TCR sequences were observed very rarely across donors, whereas some public TCRs were present in many individuals. In a later analysis, the rate of TCR association differed among HLA loci, with DRB1 alleles having the most associated TCRs and HLA-C alleles having the fewest. V-gene and J-gene trimming of TCR beta chains was associated with a missense DCLRE1C variant in a later genetic analysis, and the association was replicated in an independent cohort. The cohort was sequenced for TCR beta chains only, and without alpha or paired-chain data the features that could be detected were limited. In a later analysis, HLA-associated TCR beta chains showed more clonal expansion and lower generation probabilities than non-associated chains that were equally common. Because HLA typing was unavailable for some donors at each locus, only the typed subset was used in association tests. Three of the identified cytomegalovirus-associated TCR beta chains were confirmed in vitro to be specific for cytomegalovirus antigens. A later genetic analysis reported fewer N-insertions in productive TCRs among donors in an Asian-associated ancestry cluster than the approximately 670-donor mean. The classifier was reported to diagnose cytomegalovirus status with high specificity and sensitivity in both the original cohort and the validation cohort. A further reported finding was that TCR beta sequences accurately predicted the HLA-A and HLA-B alleles for most subjects in the first cohort. The authors suggested that the approach could potentially be generalized to other disease states and immunological phenotypes. In a later analysis, several top co-occurrence clusters were reported to appear linked to parvovirus B19, influenza, CMV and Epstein-Barr virus. Strong co-occurrence of HLA alleles, especially DR and DQ, made assigning TCR associations to individual alleles difficult.

This TCR came from a woman younger than 35 in good health and CMV-seronegative. Sequencing was done on a sample of PBMCs. The chain is assembled from TRBV5-1 and TRBJ1-1; the best D guess is TRBD1, with 5 bases matching. The CDR3 is CASSLRGENTEAFF. The nucleotides read TGCGCCAGCAGCTTGAGGGGCGAGAACACTGAAGCTTTCTTT.